Listed here are 29 T cell receptor beta chains from one sample, sequenced in a study of cytomegalovirus exposure and HLA in healthy donors. Primers for the PCR totalled 60 Vbeta and 13 Jbeta. The repertoire was sequenced with immunoSEQ multiplex PCR; TCRdb's copy has only in-frame clones and lacks some. The table includes about 60,000 clones, around three quarters detected once. Sequencing was done on a sample of PBMCs. Source of these receptors: a woman in her forties in good health and CMV-seropositive.

This sequence joins TRBV6-5 and TRBJ2-7, with D tentatively TRBD1 (6 bases). The CDR3 sequence is 13 residues long. Trimming left V 7 bases short and J 2 bases short, with 12 bases between. Germline loops: CDR1 MNHEY, CDR2 SVGAGI. Here the CDR3 DNA reads TGTGCCAGCACCGCGACAGGAACCTACGAGCAGTACTTC. Its protein is CASTATGTYEQYF.

This chain connects TRBV7-9 to TRBJ2-7, with TRBD1 identical over 7 bases. Germline V gene lookup returns CDR1 SEHNR and CDR2 FQNEAQ (reference sequence). With V trimmed by 3 bases and J by 5 bases, 10 bases remained unmatched. This CDR3 comprises 15 residues. In nucleotides, the CDR3 is TGTGCCAGCAGCTTGGATCTACAGGGGTCCCACGAGCAGTACTTC. It specifies CASSLDLQGSHEQYF.

This clone was seen more than once but under ten times. The rearrangement links TRBV27 to TRBJ1-4; 10 bases align to TRBD1. Germline values: CDR1 MNHEY, CDR2 SMNVEV (reference sequence). The CDR3 contains 16 residues. The ends lost 6 bases at V and 8 bases at J; junction bases unmatched: 12. The DNA of the CDR3 is TGTGCCAGCAGCGTAACAAGGGGGACAGGGGTAGAAAAACTGTTTTTT. Translated, it gives CASSVTRGTGVEKLFF. The full variable domain, rest sourced from reference TRBV27 and TRBJ1-4, is EAQVTQNPRYLITVTGKKLTVTCSQNMNHEYMSWYRQDPGLGLRQIYYSMNVEVTDKGDVPEGYKVSRKEKRNFPLILESPSPNQTSLYFCASSVTRGTGVEKLFFGSGTQLSVL.

This rearrangement joins TRBV7-2 to TRBJ2-7; 8 nucleotides match TRBD2. The CDR3 has 14 residues. The V segment lost 3 bases and the J segment 0 bases; nucleotides outside the gene matches: 1. Germline CDR1 and CDR2: SGHTA and FQGNSA. The CDR3 is CASSFGLASYEQYF. The CDR3 DNA reads as TGTGCCAGCAGCTTCGGACTAGCCTCCTACGAGCAGTACTTC. The full variable domain, its missing parts supplied by reference TRBV7-2 and TRBJ2-7, is GAGVSQSPSNKVTEKGKDVELRCDPISGHTALYWYRQSLGQGLEFLIYFQGNSAPDKSGLPSDRFSAERTGGSVSTLTIQRTQQEDSAVYLCASSFGLASYEQYFGPGTRLTVT.

This clone appeared once. The gene calls are TRBV7-9 and TRBJ2-1; 8 nucleotides agree with TRBD2. V dropped 4 bases and J dropped 9; count of bases not matched to a gene: 8. The CDR3 extends over 14 amino acids. The germline gives CDR1 SEHNR, CDR2 FQNEAQ (reference sequence). The CDR3 sequence is CASSSPRGGGEQFF. Written as DNA, the CDR3 is TGTGCCAGCAGCTCGCCCCGGGGGGGTGGTGAGCAGTTCTTC. Variable domain in full (rest from reference TRBV7-9 and TRBJ2-1): DTGVSQNPRHKITKRGQNVTFRCDPISEHNRLYWYRQTLGQGPEFLTYFQNEAQLEKSRLLSDRFSAERPKGSFSTLEIQRTEQGDSAMYLCASSSPRGGGEQFFGPGTRLTVL.

This clone was observed a few times. The J gene is TRBJ1-1, the V gene TRBV5-1; 7 bases align to TRBD1. The V gene end was trimmed by 4 bases and the J gene end by 1 base; junction bases not matched to a gene: 7. Germline lookup yields CDR1 SGHRS and CDR2 YFSETQ. The CDR3 has 15 residues. This chain's CDR3 is CASSDTGQRNTEAFF. In DNA form, the CDR3 reads TGCGCCAGCAGCGATACGGGACAGAGGAACACTGAAGCTTTCTTT. The variable domain in full, completed from reference TRBV5-1 and TRBJ1-1, reads KAGVTQTPRYLIKTRGQQVTLSCSPISGHRSVSWYQQTPGQGLQFLFEYFSETQRNKGNFPGRFSGRQFSNSRSEMNVSTLELGDSALYLCASSDTGQRNTEAFFGQGTRLTVV.

The V and J genes are TRBV5-5 and TRBJ2-7; the D gene is possibly TRBD1 (6 bases). Germline CDR1 and CDR2: SGHKS and YYEKEE (reference sequence). CDR3 size: 14 residues. The germline V and J ends were trimmed by 4 bases and 6 bases, with 17 bases remaining between them. DNA of the CDR3: TGTGCCAGCAGCATCTCCGGGACATTCACCGAGCAGTACTTC. Residues: CASSISGTFTEQYF. The whole variable domain, filled in from reference TRBV5-5 and TRBJ2-7, reads DAGVTQSPTHLIKTRGQQVTLRCSPISGHKSVSWYQQVLGQGPQFIFQYYEKEERGRGNFPDRFSARQFPNYSSELNVNALLLGDSALYLCASSISGTFTEQYFGPGTRLTVT.

The CDR3, as DNA: TGCGCCAGCAGTACAGATCTAGCGGGGGGCCTCACAGATACGCAGTATTTT. Amino acids: CASSTDLAGGLTDTQYF. This chain links TRBV5-1 with TRBJ2-3, with 11 nucleotides matching TRBD2. Trimming removed 5 bases from V and 2 bases from J; junction bases left unmatched: 10. Germline CDR1 reads SGHRS; CDR2 reads YFSETQ. The CDR3 is 17 amino acids. Drawing the rest from reference TRBV5-1 and TRBJ2-3, the complete variable domain is KAGVTQTPRYLIKTRGQQVTLSCSPISGHRSVSWYQQTPGQGLQFLFEYFSETQRNKGNFPGRFSGRQFSNSRSEMNVSTLELGDSALYLCASSTDLAGGLTDTQYFGPGTRLTVL.

The rearrangement uses TRBV7-2 and TRBJ2-1; D ambiguous. From germline, CDR1 is SGHTA and CDR2 FQGNSA. V was trimmed by 5 bases and J by 2 bases, leaving 13 bases between them. The CDR3 loop spans 15 amino acids. The CDR3 loop reads CASSRPGSAYNEQFF. The CDR3 bases are TGTGCCAGCAGCCGACCCGGGTCTGCCTACAATGAGCAGTTCTTC.

The chain uses TRBV2 and TRBJ1-2; 10 nucleotides agree with TRBD1. Germline CDR1 and CDR2: SNHLY and FYNNEI. The CDR3 contains 14 residues. V lost 8 bases, J lost 3 bases, and 6 bases stayed unmatched. CDR3: CASRDRGIYYGYTF. The CDR3 DNA is TGTGCCAGCCGGGACAGGGGTATTTACTATGGCTACACCTTC. Full variable domain (rest looked up from reference TRBV2 and TRBJ1-2): EPEVTQTPSHQVTQMGQEVILRCVPISNHLYFYWYRQILGQKVEFLVSFYNNEISEKSEIFDDQFSVERPDGSNFTLKIRSTKLEDSAMYFCASRDRGIYYGYTFGSGTRLTVV.

This chain connects TRBV27 to TRBJ2-1; TRBD2 matches 9 bases. Trimming removed 7 bases from V and 6 bases from J; junction bases left unmatched: 10. The germline gives CDR1 MNHEY, CDR2 SMNVEV (reference sequence). The CDR3 sequence is 15 residues long. This chain's CDR3 is CASTNLAGWGNEQFF. DNA of the CDR3: TGTGCCAGCACCAATCTAGCGGGGTGGGGCAATGAGCAGTTCTTC.

This chain connects TRBV7-2 to TRBJ1-1; TRBD1 is a possible D gene (5 bases). The CDR3 extends over 15 amino acids. CDR1 and CDR2 from the germline V gene are SGHTA and FQGNSA. Deletions cut 6 bases from V and 5 bases from J, with 19 bases between. CDR3 coding DNA: TGTGCCAGCAGACAGAGAAAGCAGGGTAGGACTGAAGCTTTCTTT. Amino acid sequence: CASRQRKQGRTEAFF.

As to this clone: Within the sample, other DNA sequences also encode this same CDR3. The chain employs TRBV7-2 and TRBJ2-2; 8 nucleotides line up with TRBD1. This CDR3 is built from 14 residues. Germline V gives CDR1 SGHTA, CDR2 FQGNSA. V trimming: 8 bases; J trimming: 3 bases; junction bases outside the gene matches: 5. The CDR3 region has the DNA TGTGCCAGCTCCGGGACAGGTTACACCGGGGAGCTGTTTTTT. Translated, it gives CASSGTGYTGELFF.

This chain joins TRBV5-1 and TRBJ2-3; a weak D match, TRBD1 (7 bases). V lost 9 bases to trimming and J lost 1 base, with 15 bases between them. This CDR3 region has 14 residues. CDR1 is SGHRS and CDR2 is YFSETQ in the germline V gene. CDR3 sequence reads: CATQGGVGTDTQYF. CDR3 nucleotide sequence: TGCGCCACCCAGGGGGGTGTCGGCACAGATACGCAGTATTTT.

This rearrangement joins TRBV4-1 to TRBJ2-2; D gene ambiguous. The CDR3 length is 15 residues. Trimming left V 4 bases short and J 3 bases short, with 12 bases between. Germline CDR1 MGHRA, CDR2 YSYEKL. CDR3 nucleotide sequence: TGCGCCAGCAGCCGATCCGGTTTCGACACCGGGGAGCTGTTTTTT. Its protein product is CASSRSGFDTGELFF.

The chain links TRBV5-1 to TRBJ2-5, with unresolved D. This CDR3 contains 13 residues. The germline CDR1 and CDR2 sequences are SGHRS and YFSETQ. V was trimmed by 0 bases and J by 3 bases, leaving 6 bases between them. The CDR3 bases are TGCGCCAGCAGCTTGGGGGCTGAAGAGACCCAGTACTTC. It codes for CASSLGAEETQYF. Together with reference TRBV5-1 and TRBJ2-5, the CDR3 gives the full variable domain: KAGVTQTPRYLIKTRGQQVTLSCSPISGHRSVSWYQQTPGQGLQFLFEYFSETQRNKGNFPGRFSGRQFSNSRSEMNVSTLELGDSALYLCASSLGAEETQYFGPGTRLLVL.

The V and J genes are TRBV19 and TRBJ2-6; a weak D match, TRBD2 (5 bases). V lost 6 bases and J lost 0, with 6 bases in between. The CDR3 has 14 residues. Germline values: CDR1 LNHDA, CDR2 SQIVND (reference sequence). The CDR3 protein is CASRRDSGANVLTF. The CDR3 coding sequence is TGTGCCAGTAGGAGGGACTCTGGGGCCAACGTCCTGACTTTC.

This clone was detected once. The genes are TRBV4-1 and TRBJ2-7; D is possibly TRBD1 (6 bases). Per germline, CDR1 MGHRA and CDR2 YSYEKL. The V gene lost 4 bases and the J gene lost 5 bases, with 12 bases spanning the gap. The length of the CDR3 is 13 residues. This chain's CDR3 is CASSPWTDHEQYF. The CDR3 DNA sequence: TGCGCCAGCAGCCCCTGGACAGACCACGAGCAGTACTTC.

This clone appeared a few times. The rearrangement uses TRBV6-6 and TRBJ2-5; D may be TRBD2 (5 bases). The V end was cut by 0 bases, the J end by 1 base, with 6 bases between. Looked up from germline, CDR1 is MNHNY and CDR2 is SVGAGI (reference sequence). The CDR3 length is 14 residues. The CDR3 nucleotides are TGTGCCAGCAGTTACTCCCTAGCCCAAGAGACCCAGTACTTC. Translating it yields CASSYSLAQETQYF.

The chain employs TRBV7-8 and TRBJ2-5, with unresolved D. This CDR3 region has 13 residues. Trimming took 4 bases from V and 2 from J, leaving 8 bases between them. Germline CDR1 reads SGHVS; CDR2 reads FQNEAQ. In nucleotides, the CDR3 is TGTGCCAGCAGCTCGGGTCCGCAAGAGACCCAGTACTTC. Translation gives CASSSGPQETQYF.

A word on this clone: Distinct nucleotide sequences in the sample also encode this CDR3. The chain has TRBV19 and TRBJ2-5; TRBD1 aligns across 7 bases. In germline, CDR1 is LNHDA, CDR2 SQIVND (reference sequence). J gave up 5 bases and V 3 bases, and 12 bases lay outside the gene matches. This CDR3 comprises 16 residues. The CDR3, as DNA: TGTGCCAGTAGTATCACTATCGGACAGGTACCCGAGACCCAGTACTTC. It codes for CASSITIGQVPETQYF.

The V gene is TRBV29-1, the J gene TRBJ2-2; D is possibly TRBD2 (7 bases). Trimming stripped 4 bases from V and 3 bases from J, with 18 bases between. Germline CDR1 reads SQVTM; CDR2 reads ANQGSEA. The CDR3 has 16 residues. CDR3 sequence (DNA): TGCAGCGTTGTGATGTGGGGGGGCTTAGACACCGGGGAGCTGTTTTTT. Translation: CSVVMWGGLDTGELFF.

This clone has just a few counts. In DNA form, the CDR3 reads TGTGCCAGCAGCGTAGTACCGCAGAACTACAATGAGCAGTTCTTC. Encoded protein: CASSVVPQNYNEQFF. This chain connects TRBV9 to TRBJ2-1, with D unclear. V lost 0 bases to trimming and J lost 3 bases, with 10 bases between them. The CDR3 length is 15 residues. The germline V gene has CDR1 SGDLS and CDR2 YYNGEE. The full variable domain, its missing parts supplied by reference TRBV9 and TRBJ2-1, is DSGVTQTPKHLITATGQRVTLRCSPRSGDLSVYWYQQSLDQGLQFLIQYYNGEERAKGNILERFSAQQFPDLHSELNLSSLELGDSALYFCASSVVPQNYNEQFFGPGTRLTVL.

The chain carries TRBV27 and TRBJ2-1; 12 nucleotides match TRBD2. CDR1 is MNHEY and CDR2 is SMNVEV in the germline V gene (reference sequence). V trimming: 5 bases; J trimming: 0 bases; junction bases outside the gene matches: 11. This CDR3 is built from 19 residues. CDR3 sequence reads: CASSTTLAGGLGSYNEQFF. The CDR3 coding sequence is TGTGCCAGCAGTACCACGCTAGCGGGGGGGCTGGGCTCCTACAATGAGCAGTTCTTC.

The J gene is TRBJ2-7, the V gene TRBV27; possible D gene TRBD2, 5 bases. Germline loops: CDR1 MNHEY, CDR2 SMNVEV (reference sequence). V was shortened by 5 bases and J by 6 bases, with 17 bases between the two germline ends. The CDR3 has 14 amino acids. CDR3 in amino acids: CASSQYLGVREQYF. The CDR3 DNA is TGTGCCAGCAGTCAGTACCTCGGGGTTCGCGAGCAGTACTTC.

Notes on this clone: A read error may account for a junction end that differs from germline. The chain recombines TRBV6-1 with TRBJ1-1, with 8 positions matching TRBD1. This CDR3 contains 14 residues. From germline, CDR1 is MNHNS and CDR2 SASEGT. The CDR3 DNA sequence: TGTGCCAGCAGGGAAGGACAGGGTGGCACTGAAGCTTTCTTT. Protein product: CASREGQGGTEAFF.

V gene TRBV9 combines with J gene TRBJ2-7; the D is unclear. Trimming pared 0 bases from V and 6 bases from J, leaving 13 bases between. This CDR3 is built from 14 residues. Germline CDR1 SGDLS, CDR2 YYNGEE. The CDR3: CASSVGGEPVEQYF. Here the CDR3 DNA reads TGTGCCAGCAGCGTAGGAGGTGAACCGGTCGAGCAGTACTTC.

This clone was seen only a few times. This chain uses TRBV7-9 with TRBJ2-7; 8 nucleotides agree with TRBD1. Per the germline V gene, CDR1 is SEHNR and CDR2 is FQNEAQ (reference sequence). The J segment lost 4 bases and the V segment lost 1 base, leaving 6 bases of the junction unmatched. The CDR3 has 15 amino acids. The CDR3 bases are TGTGCCAGCAGCTTAGGCCAGGGGGCGGTTTACGAGCAGTACTTC. It codes for CASSLGQGAVYEQYF. The full variable domain, completed using reference TRBV7-9 and TRBJ2-7, is DTGVSQNPRHKITKRGQNVTFRCDPISEHNRLYWYRQTLGQGPEFLTYFQNEAQLEKSRLLSDRFSAERPKGSFSTLEIQRTEQGDSAMYLCASSLGQGAVYEQYFGPGTRLTVT.

The chain links TRBV6-5 to TRBJ2-5; 7 nucleotides agree with TRBD2. Per germline, CDR1 MNHEY and CDR2 SVGAGI. After removal of 0 bases from V and 3 bases from J, the junction contained 4 bases not matched to a gene. This CDR3 has 15 amino acids. This CDR3 reads CASSYSNRGEETQYF. The CDR3 DNA follows: TGTGCCAGCAGTTACTCGAACCGGGGGGAAGAGACCCAGTACTTC.